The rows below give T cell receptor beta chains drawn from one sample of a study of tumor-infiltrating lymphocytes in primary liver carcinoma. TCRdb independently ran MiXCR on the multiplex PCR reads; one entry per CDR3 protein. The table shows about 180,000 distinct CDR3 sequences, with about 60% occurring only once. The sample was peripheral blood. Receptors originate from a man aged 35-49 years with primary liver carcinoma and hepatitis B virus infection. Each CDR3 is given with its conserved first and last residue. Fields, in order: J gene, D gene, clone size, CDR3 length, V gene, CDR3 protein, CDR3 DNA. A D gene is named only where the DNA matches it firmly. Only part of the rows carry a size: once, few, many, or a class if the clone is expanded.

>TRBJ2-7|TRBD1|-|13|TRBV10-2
CASKGQGEHEQYF
TGCGCCAGCAAGGGACAGGGGGAACACGAGCAGTACTTC
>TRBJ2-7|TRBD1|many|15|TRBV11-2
CASRHIRDSPTQQYF
TGTGCCAGCAGACACATCCGGGACAGTCCTACGCAGCAGTACTTC
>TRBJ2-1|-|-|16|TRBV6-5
CASSSSRAGLYNEQFF
TGTGCCAGCAGTTCCTCACGAGCGGGTCTCTACAATGAGCAGTTCTTC
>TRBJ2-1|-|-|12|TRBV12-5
CASGMLEDEQFF
TGTGCTAGTGGTATGCTCGAAGATGAGCAGTTCTTC
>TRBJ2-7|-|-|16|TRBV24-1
CATSDRSGRAFYEQYF
TGTGCCACCAGTGACAGAAGCGGGCGAGCCTTCTACGAGCAGTACTTC
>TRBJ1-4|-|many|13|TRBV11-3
CASSLGPGGKLFF
TGTGCCAGCAGCTTAGGACCCGGCGGAAAACTGTTTTTT
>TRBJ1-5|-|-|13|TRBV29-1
CSVEAAANQPQHF
TGCAGCGTTGAAGCGGCGGCGAATCAGCCCCAGCATTTT
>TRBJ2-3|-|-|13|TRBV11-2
CASSEGTLDTQYF
TGCGCCAGCAGCGAGGGGACCCTGGATACGCAGTATTTT
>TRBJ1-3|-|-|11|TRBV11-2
CARGSGNTIYF
TGTGCCCGCGGCTCAGGAAACACCATATATTTT
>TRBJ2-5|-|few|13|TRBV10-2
CASRRDFEETQYF
TGCGCCAGCAGACGGGACTTCGAAGAGACCCAGTACTTC
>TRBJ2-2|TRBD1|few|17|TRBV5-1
CASSPKRTGGIAGELFF
TGCGCCAGCAGCCCAAAGCGGACAGGGGGAATTGCCGGGGAGCTGTTTTTT
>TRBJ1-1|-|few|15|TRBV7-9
CASSSTYRVNTEAFF
TGTGCCAGCAGCTCGACCTACAGGGTTAACACTGAAGCTTTCTTT
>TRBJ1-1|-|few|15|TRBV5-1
CASSLVPGRQGEAFF
TGCGCCAGCAGCTTGGTTCCGGGAAGGCAGGGTGAAGCTTTCTTT
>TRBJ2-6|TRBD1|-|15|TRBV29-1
CSAGTGESGTNVLTF
TGCAGCGCCGGAACAGGGGAGTCTGGGACCAACGTCCTAACTTTC
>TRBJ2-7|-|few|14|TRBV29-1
CSVEHRGGSYEQYF
TGCAGCGTTGAACACCGGGGCGGCTCCTACGAGCAGTACTTC
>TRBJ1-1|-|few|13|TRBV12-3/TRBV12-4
CASSLLGHTEAFF
TGTGCCAGCAGTTTACTGGGCCACACTGAAGCTTTCTTT
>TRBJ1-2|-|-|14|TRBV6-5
CAGRTGQGNYGYTF
TGTGCCGGCAGGACGGGGCAGGGGAACTATGGCTACACCTTC